Detailed here is one T cell receptor beta chain. This sample was included in a study of identical twins. CDR1 is SGDLS and CDR2 is YYNGEE in the germline V gene. The CDR3 has 15 residues. V was shortened by 0 bases and J by 6 bases, with 13 bases between the two germline ends. cDNA carried unique molecular identifiers, and a universal primer site was added by template switching. TCRdb re-called the 5' RACE reads with MiXCR, one entry per CDR3 protein. The table records about 810,000 distinct CDR3 sequences, roughly an eighth of them present only once. This same sample was also taken into another study, of yellow fever vaccine responses in identical twins. That report notes: Twins reportedly mounted vaccine T cell responses that seemed partly convergent, partly personalized.

Specimen: PBMCs. The rearrangement links TRBV9 to TRBJ2-1, with no clear D. The source is a woman between 18 and 29 years old in good health. The CDR3: CASSVAGQVLNEQFF. The CDR3 nucleotides read TGTGCCAGCAGCGTAGCCGGGCAGGTACTCAATGAGCAGTTCTTC.